This T cell receptor beta chain was captured in a study of Tregs in tolerant kidney transplant recipients. Notes on the study in general: The most relevant donor-specific Treg TCRbeta repertoire apparently came from expansion with activated donor B cells. The small number of patients limits these findings pending further validation.

This CDR3 region has 12 residues. CDR1 and CDR2 from the germline V gene are GTSNPN and SVGIG (reference sequence). Remarks on this clone: Its target is unknown. Sequence at one end of the junction differs from germline and may be a read error.

Data came from immunoSEQ multiplex PCR; TCRdb stores just in-frame clones and leaves some out. The sample holds about 240,000 clones, around 81% seen once. The sample consisted of CD4+ T cells from blood. The chain employs TRBV30 and TRBJ2-5, with D possibly TRBD2 on 5 matching bases. The clonotype comes from a human donor in good health. CDR3 nucleotide sequence: TGTGCCTGGTCGGAGCGCGGGCCCCGTCCCAACTTC. As protein: CAWSERGPRPNF. Variable domain in full (rest from reference TRBV30 and TRBJ2-5): SQTIHQWPATLVQPVGSPLSLECTVEGTSNPNLYWYRQAAGRGLQLLFYSVGIGQISSEVPQNLSASRPQDRQFILSSKKLLLSDSGFYLCAWSERGPRPNFGPGTRLLVL.